The 9 T cell receptor beta chains in this list originate from one sample, sequenced in a study of T-cell reconstitution after alpha-beta-depleted transplantation in children. For TCRbeta, the library was prepared with unique molecular identifiers. TCRdb independently ran MiXCR on the PCR reads; one entry per CDR3 protein. The sample comprises 280,000 or so distinct CDR3 sequences, approximately 10% of which are singletons, and around 20% rests with the top ten. Source: peripheral blood, taken 180 days after TCRalphabeta/CD19-depleted stem cell transplant. The origin of the receptors is a male patient between 2 and 15 years old who had a stem cell transplant for chronic granulomatous disease, so the T cells may come from the graft donor.

There are many counts of this clonotype. The V gene is TRBV20-1, the J gene TRBJ2-3, with 7 bases fitting TRBD1. Germline lookup yields CDR1 DFQATT and CDR2 SNEGSKA (reference sequence). The V segment lost 6 bases and the J segment 3 bases; nucleotides outside the gene matches: 12. The CDR3 sequence is 15 residues long. The CDR3 loop is CSANPTGFSTDTQYF. The CDR3 DNA reads TGCAGTGCCAATCCGACAGGGTTCTCTACAGATACGCAGTATTTT.

Comment on this clonotype: A much larger clone lies one base from this, so it may be a read error. CDR3 region: CASSLENGSYEQYF. CDR3 in DNA: TGTGCCAGCAGCTTGGAGAACGGCTCCTACGAGCAGTACTTC. The chain couples TRBV5-5 to TRBJ2-7; no reliable D call. Looked up from germline, CDR1 is SGHKS and CDR2 is YYEKEE (reference sequence). The CDR3 contains 14 residues. The ends were cut back, 0 bases at V and 0 bases at J, with 7 bases in the middle.

This clonotype was seen ten or more times. The chain uses TRBV7-2 and TRBJ2-7; 13 nucleotides agree with TRBD2. The junction had 2 bases not matched to a gene; V was cut back by 0 bases and J by 3 bases. The germline V gene has CDR1 SGHTA and CDR2 FQGNSA. The CDR3 has 16 residues. CDR3 DNA sequence: TGTGCCAGCAGCTTAGCGACTAGCGGGAGGCTCTACGAGCAGTACTTC. Translation: CASSLATSGRLYEQYF.

This clonotype came up a few times. This chain uses TRBV30 with TRBJ2-1; the D is unclear. The CDR3 has 12 amino acids. Trimming pared 0 bases from V and 3 bases from J, leaving 3 bases between. Looked up from germline, CDR1 is GTSNPN and CDR2 is SVGIG (reference sequence). The CDR3 loop reads CAWSVHYNEQFF. The CDR3 DNA is TGTGCCTGGAGTGTTCACTACAATGAGCAGTTCTTC.

In this sample, this clonotype turned up many times. A junction boundary mismatches the germline segment, possibly from a read error. V usage is TRBV20-1 and J usage is TRBJ2-7; TRBD2 aligns across 8 bases. CDR3 length: 13 residues. Germline CDR1 reads DFQATT; CDR2 reads SNEGSKA (reference sequence). Written as DNA, the CDR3 is TGCAGTGCTAGAGCCGGGACTAGTTACGGGCAGTACTTC. It translates to CSARAGTSYGQYF.

This clonotype showed up many times. This chain links TRBV7-3 with TRBJ2-7; D ambiguous. Between the trimmed V and J ends, which lost 2 bases and 3 bases, there was a span of 14 bases. The germline CDR1 and CDR2 sequences are SGHTA and FQGTGA. The CDR3 spans 15 residues. CDR3 DNA sequence: TGTGCCAGCAGCTTAGGGCTTAGACCCTTCTACGAGCAGTACTTC. Amino acid sequence: CASSLGLRPFYEQYF.

The chain is built from TRBV18 and TRBJ2-6, with D perhaps TRBD2 (5 bases). Germline V lookup: CDR1 KGHSH, CDR2 LQKENI. The CDR3 is 18 residues long. V dropped 2 bases and J dropped 0 bases, with 14 bases sitting between them. The CDR3 reads CASSPLSSGISGANVLTF. The CDR3 bases are TGTGCCAGCTCACCATTATCTTCGGGGATCTCTGGGGCCAACGTCCTGACTTTC.

This clonotype was recorded many times. This chain uses TRBV29-1 with TRBJ2-3; no reliable D call. Trimming removed 8 bases at V and 2 bases at J, with 11 bases between. Germline loops: CDR1 SQVTM, CDR2 ANQGSEA. The CDR3 totals 12 residues. CDR3 in amino acids: CSPRLYTDTQYF. CDR3 nucleotides: TGCAGCCCTAGACTCTACACAGATACGCAGTATTTT.

The chain carries TRBV30 and TRBJ1-6, with no clear D. The CDR3 runs to 14 residues. V was pared by 1 base and J by 7 bases, with 11 bases between. Germline-derived CDR1 and CDR2 are GTSNPN and SVGIG (reference sequence). CDR3 sequence (DNA): TGTGCCTGGAGTGGCGGGATCGTCAATTCACCCCTCCACTTT. Protein: CAWSGGIVNSPLHF.